This TCR beta chain was captured by sequencing in a study of sequential checkpoint blockade in melanoma. Specified treatment: randomized to nivolumab then ipilimumab (arm A) or the reverse (arm B). DNA-damaging chemotherapy had not been given to any patient beforehand. Live CD3+CD8+ CD19− CD56− cells were sorted from PBMCs. This clone has more than one count but fewer than ten. Trimming shortened V by 4 bases and J by 2 bases, and 13 bases separated the two germline ends. The CDR3 runs to 15 residues. The germline V gene encodes CDR1 SGHRS and CDR2 YFSETQ. Sequencing was performed with immunoSEQ multiplex PCR; in TCRdb, only in-frame clones are kept and a portion is missing. The table lists roughly 17,000 clones, 67% of them singletons.

The source is a human donor with melanoma. The chain combines TRBV5-1 with TRBJ1-5; D not resolved. The input for sequencing was CD8+ T cells sorted from blood (inferred from file names), taken from a patient given nivolumab and ipilimumab in sequence. CDR3 in DNA: TGCGCCAGCAGCCCCACGGACGGGGGCAATCAGCCCCAGCATTTT. As protein: CASSPTDGGNQPQHF.